One TCR beta chain is described in this entry. The CDR3 is 15 residues long. Germline CDR1 is LNHDA and CDR2 is SQIVND (reference sequence). After removal of 1 base from V and 9 bases from J, the junction contained 9 bases not matched to a gene. The entry originates in a study of cytomegalovirus exposure and HLA in healthy donors. It was with 60 Vbeta and 13 Jbeta primers that the PCR ran. Produced via immunoSEQ multiplex PCR; TCRdb's table is partial and in-frame only. The profile covers around 160,000 clones, with 70% to 80% appearing a single time and roughly 9.3% taken by the ten largest. This chain links TRBV19 with TRBJ2-1, with 7 bases identical to TRBD2. Sequencing was performed on PBMCs. The source is a young man in good health and CMV-seropositive. The CDR3 bases are TGTGCCAGTAGTATAGTTTCCGCGGGAGTGGGTGAGCAGTTCTTC. Translating it yields CASSIVSAGVGEQFF.